The rows below give T cell receptor beta chains drawn from one sample of a study of blood T cell repertoires in COVID-19. Sequencing was performed with immunoSEQ multiplex PCR; in TCRdb, only in-frame clones are kept and a portion is missing. The profile shows 60,000 to 85,000 clones, roughly nine tenths of them singletons. What was sequenced was peripheral blood. These receptor sequences come from a man aged 35-49 years with COVID-19, enrolled during active disease. CDR3s include the opening cysteine and the closing phenylalanine or tryptophan. A D gene is named only where the DNA matches it firmly. Clone sizes are given selectively: once, few, many, or a class where the clone is expanded.

V gene: TRBV10-3
clone size: -
J gene: TRBJ2-7
D gene: TRBD1
CDR3 DNA: TGTGCCATAACTAAGGGACAGGGAGTCGAGCAGTACTTC
CDR3 protein: CAITKGQGVEQYF

V gene: TRBV5-1
clone size: -
J gene: TRBJ2-7
D gene: TRBD2
CDR3 DNA: TGCGCCAGCAGCTTGGCGGCGGGGGGTCCCTCTCGGACCTACGAGCAGTACTTC
CDR3 protein: CASSLAAGGPSRTYEQYF

V gene: TRBV19
clone size: -
J gene: TRBJ1-2
D gene: -
CDR3 DNA: TGTGCCAGTAGTGATAACCAGGGGCGGCTAGCTAACTATGGCTACACCTTC
CDR3 protein: CASSDNQGRLANYGYTF

V gene: TRBV2
clone size: -
J gene: TRBJ1-4
D gene: -
CDR3 DNA: TGTGCCAGCAGTGACATTACTACAGGGTTGGTTGAAAAACTGTTTTTT
CDR3 protein: CASSDITTGLVEKLFF

V gene: TRBV28
clone size: -
J gene: TRBJ2-1
D gene: -
CDR3 DNA: TGTGCCAGCAGCAATCCGGGAAGCTCCTACAATGAGCAGTTCTTC
CDR3 protein: CASSNPGSSYNEQFF

V gene: TRBV18
clone size: -
J gene: TRBJ1-2
D gene: -
CDR3 DNA: TGTGCCAGCTCACCTCCAGGGAACTATGGCTACACCTTC
CDR3 protein: CASSPPGNYGYTF

V gene: TRBV11-3
clone size: -
J gene: TRBJ1-2
D gene: TRBD1
CDR3 DNA: TGTGCCAGCAGCTCCCCCTGGACAGGGTGGGTGTGCTATGGCTACACCTTC
CDR3 protein: CASSSPWTGWVCYGYTF

V gene: TRBV5-1
clone size: once
J gene: TRBJ2-2
D gene: TRBD1
CDR3 DNA: TGCGCCAGCACTTTCGACAGGGGGGATACCGGGGAGCTGTTTTTT
CDR3 protein: CASTFDRGDTGELFF

V gene: TRBV2
clone size: -
J gene: TRBJ2-7
D gene: -
CDR3 DNA: TGTGCCAGCAAGACTGAAACAGGGAGTTACGAGCAGTACTTC
CDR3 protein: CASKTETGSYEQYF

V gene: TRBV7-3
clone size: -
J gene: TRBJ2-1
D gene: TRBD1
CDR3 DNA: TGTGCCAGCAGCAGACAGGGGGCGAGCTCCTACAATGAGCAGTTCTTC
CDR3 protein: CASSRQGASSYNEQFF

V gene: TRBV7-3
clone size: -
J gene: TRBJ2-3
D gene: TRBD2
CDR3 DNA: TGTGCCAGCAGCTTAACGGCGGGGGACACAGATACGCAGTATTTT
CDR3 protein: CASSLTAGDTDTQYF

V gene: TRBV7-6
clone size: -
J gene: TRBJ2-1
D gene: TRBD1
CDR3 DNA: TGTGCCAGCAGCGGACAGGGGGCTGCCAACTACAATGAGCAGTTCTTC
CDR3 protein: CASSGQGAANYNEQFF

V gene: TRBV14
clone size: -
J gene: TRBJ2-1
D gene: TRBD2
CDR3 DNA: TGTGCCAGCAGCCGGAGGTTGTCTAGCGGGGAAAATGAGCAGTTCTTC
CDR3 protein: CASSRRLSSGENEQFF

V gene: TRBV5-5
clone size: -
J gene: TRBJ1-1
D gene: -
CDR3 DNA: TGTGCCAGCAGCCCGCTGCAAGCAGGCGCGAACACTGAAGCTTTCTTT
CDR3 protein: CASSPLQAGANTEAFF

V gene: TRBV2
clone size: -
J gene: TRBJ2-7
D gene: TRBD2
CDR3 DNA: TGTGCCAGCAGCCCTCGGGTAGCGGGGGCGTCCTACGAGCAGTACTTC
CDR3 protein: CASSPRVAGASYEQYF

V gene: TRBV3-1/TRBV3-2
clone size: -
J gene: TRBJ1-2
D gene: -
CDR3 DNA: TGTGCCAGCAGCCACCCCGGACAGTCCAACTATGGCTACACCTTC
CDR3 protein: CASSHPGQSNYGYTF

V gene: TRBV24-1
clone size: -
J gene: TRBJ2-5
D gene: TRBD2
CDR3 DNA: TGTGCCACCAGTGACCCGACTAGCGGGGAAGAGACCCAGTACTTC
CDR3 protein: CATSDPTSGEETQYF

V gene: TRBV12-3/TRBV12-4
clone size: once
J gene: TRBJ2-7
D gene: TRBD1
CDR3 DNA: TGTGCCAGCAGCCAGACAGGGACCTACGAGCAGTACTTC
CDR3 protein: CASSQTGTYEQYF

V gene: TRBV5-1
clone size: -
J gene: TRBJ1-5
D gene: -
CDR3 DNA: TGCGCCAGCAGCTTGGCCGCGGATCAGCCCCAGCATTTT
CDR3 protein: CASSLAADQPQHF

V gene: TRBV10-3
clone size: once
J gene: TRBJ2-7
D gene: TRBD2
CDR3 DNA: TGTGCCATCAGTGAGTCGGTTCTAGCGGGGAGGGCGTCCGAGCAGTACTTC
CDR3 protein: CAISESVLAGRASEQYF

V gene: TRBV3-1/TRBV3-2
clone size: -
J gene: TRBJ1-2
D gene: -
CDR3 DNA: TGTGCCAGCAGCTCAACGGGGGGGTCCCGTAACTATGGCTACACCTTC
CDR3 protein: CASSSTGGSRNYGYTF

V gene: TRBV19
clone size: once
J gene: TRBJ2-7
D gene: -
CDR3 DNA: TGTGCCAGTAGTGTTACAGGGACGGGCGAGCAGTACTTC
CDR3 protein: CASSVTGTGEQYF

V gene: TRBV6-1
clone size: -
J gene: TRBJ1-4
D gene: TRBD1
CDR3 DNA: TGTGCCAGCAGTGAAGACAGGGGGCTGACTAATGAAAAACTGTTTTTT
CDR3 protein: CASSEDRGLTNEKLFF

V gene: TRBV5-1
clone size: -
J gene: TRBJ2-5
D gene: -
CDR3 DNA: TGCGCCAGCAGCTTACAAAGCGATCTAGAGACCCAGTACTTC
CDR3 protein: CASSLQSDLETQYF

V gene: TRBV18
clone size: few
J gene: TRBJ1-1
D gene: -
CDR3 DNA: TGTGCCAGCTCACAACAGGGGAACACTGAAGCTTTCTTT
CDR3 protein: CASSQQGNTEAFF

V gene: TRBV5-5
clone size: -
J gene: TRBJ2-5
D gene: -
CDR3 DNA: TGTGCCAGCAGCTTGGCCTATCAAGAGACCCAGTACTTC
CDR3 protein: CASSLAYQETQYF

V gene: TRBV27
clone size: -
J gene: TRBJ1-2
D gene: -
CDR3 DNA: TGTGCCAGCAGTTCATCTAGAGCCTATGGCTACACCTTC
CDR3 protein: CASSSSRAYGYTF

V gene: TRBV28
clone size: once
J gene: TRBJ1-6
D gene: -
CDR3 DNA: TGTGCCAGCAGTTTAGCGCAGGGAAATTCACCCCTCCACTTT
CDR3 protein: CASSLAQGNSPLHF

V gene: TRBV28
clone size: -
J gene: TRBJ1-2
D gene: TRBD1
CDR3 DNA: TGTGCCAGCAGTTTCGACAGGGCGGACTATGGCTACACCTTC
CDR3 protein: CASSFDRADYGYTF

V gene: TRBV27
clone size: -
J gene: TRBJ2-2
D gene: -
CDR3 DNA: TGTGCCAGCAGTTTTCTAGACTCCCGCACCGGGGAGCTGTTTTTT
CDR3 protein: CASSFLDSRTGELFF

V gene: TRBV23-1
clone size: -
J gene: TRBJ1-2
D gene: TRBD1
CDR3 DNA: TGCGCCAGCAGTCACCCCGACGGGACAGGGGCCCGCATGGACTATGGCTACACCTTC
CDR3 protein: CASSHPDGTGARMDYGYTF

V gene: TRBV11-2
clone size: -
J gene: TRBJ1-2
D gene: -
CDR3 DNA: TGTGCCAGCAGCTTAGATCCTGGGCCTTCCTATGGCTACACCTTC
CDR3 protein: CASSLDPGPSYGYTF

V gene: TRBV3-1/TRBV3-2
clone size: -
J gene: TRBJ2-3
D gene: -
CDR3 DNA: TGTGCCAGCAGCCAAGATTCGGCAGGGCCTAAGACGCAGTATTTT
CDR3 protein: CASSQDSAGPKTQYF

V gene: TRBV6-1
clone size: -
J gene: TRBJ2-7
D gene: -
CDR3 DNA: TGTGCCAGCAGTGAAGCCGGGACAAGTTCCTACGAGCAGTACTTC
CDR3 protein: CASSEAGTSSYEQYF

V gene: TRBV20-1
clone size: -
J gene: TRBJ1-2
D gene: -
CDR3 DNA: TGCAGTGCTAGCACAGCCTATGGCTACACCTTC
CDR3 protein: CSASTAYGYTF

V gene: TRBV3-1/TRBV3-2
clone size: -
J gene: TRBJ2-5
D gene: -
CDR3 DNA: TGTGCCAGCAGCCCCGGTACCCCGTTAGAGACCCAGTACTTC
CDR3 protein: CASSPGTPLETQYF

V gene: TRBV7-9
clone size: -
J gene: TRBJ2-3
D gene: TRBD2
CDR3 DNA: TGTGCCAGCAGCGTCCCGGGACTAGCTTTTCTGTATTTT
CDR3 protein: CASSVPGLAFLYF

V gene: TRBV28
clone size: -
J gene: TRBJ1-4
D gene: -
CDR3 DNA: TGTGCCACTTATGGCCTCCAGGGTGGTGAAAAACTGTTTTTT
CDR3 protein: CATYGLQGGEKLFF

V gene: TRBV19
clone size: -
J gene: TRBJ2-2
D gene: TRBD1
CDR3 DNA: TGTGCCAGTCGACAGGGGTTAGACACCGGGGAGCTGTTTTTT
CDR3 protein: CASRQGLDTGELFF

V gene: TRBV5-4
clone size: -
J gene: TRBJ1-2
D gene: -
CDR3 DNA: TGTGCCAGCAGCTTGGGACGGGTGGCTAACTATGGCTACACCTTC
CDR3 protein: CASSLGRVANYGYTF

V gene: TRBV28
clone size: -
J gene: TRBJ1-1
D gene: TRBD1
CDR3 DNA: TGTGCCAGCGGGGACAGCGATGACACTGAAGCTTTCTTT
CDR3 protein: CASGDSDDTEAFF

V gene: TRBV27
clone size: -
J gene: TRBJ2-7
D gene: -
CDR3 DNA: TGTGCCAGCAGTGGGCGGGGCAGGACCTACGAGCAGTACTTC
CDR3 protein: CASSGRGRTYEQYF